This T cell receptor beta chain was observed in a study of metastatic and nonmetastatic thyroid tumors. Study-wide context: Repertoire comparisons spanned blood and tumor or nodule tissue from malignant and benign thyroid patients.

There were no patients who had received any treatment before thyroid surgery. In the source study's methods: The study built a papillary thyroid cancer distant-metastasis classifier from CDR3 differences across clinicopathological groups. With MiXCR, TCRdb reprocessed the PCR reads. The V and J calls here are based on TCRdb, not the publication. This sample has more than 25,000 clones, with roughly 25% found just once. By share of the sample, this clone is medium-sized. Its target is unknown. Study-wide results and limits: Malignant thyroid tumors reportedly exceeded benign nodules significantly in TCR beta diversity, with the difference appearing in blood and tumor.

CDR3 length: 15 amino acids. Germline V gene lookup returns CDR1 MNHEY and CDR2 SMNVEV (reference sequence). The V end was cut by 2 bases, the J end by 0 bases, with 10 bases between. This clonotype was obtained from a female donor with papillary thyroid cancer or a benign thyroid nodule (not recorded which). Some clones in this sample may be carry-over from other donors' samples. The specimen sequenced was blood. J is TRBJ1-1 and V is TRBV27; D unresolved. CDR3 in DNA: TGTGCCAGCAGTTTAGGAGCAGGCCTGAACACTGAAGCTTTCTTT. Its protein product is CASSLGAGLNTEAFF.